This T cell receptor beta chain was found in a study of blood T cell repertoires in COVID-19 (TCRdb year 2020). General notes on the study: The collaborator samples originated in the United States, Italy and Spain and spanned the acute and convalescent phases of COVID-19. The material from the prospective study consisted of cDNA or gDNA derived from T cells, B-cell-depleted T cells, or PBMCs. Deeply sampled blood TCRbeta repertoires from subjects exposed to, actively infected with, or recovered from COVID-19 were included in the dataset. The repertoires were released in a freely available public database meant as a resource for research on the immune response to SARS-CoV-2. Samples were obtained from the ongoing ImmuneRACE study (first 160 participants) and from 1,254 subjects provided by 6 global collaborators. The sample metadata nearly always contained a de-identified subject ID, COVID-19 status, age in years and sex. Where available, HLA class I and class II types were obtained from metadata supplied by the sample provider rather than from assay-based typing. General findings and caveats noted by the study authors: The quantity of clinical and demographic metadata differed by source and by participant and was supplied without curation.

Taken from cysteine to phenylalanine, the CDR3 has 22 residues. CDR3 DNA is the only sequence kept; it has 66 bases, read in frame from the first base. Trimming accounts for 0 bases at V and 2 bases at J, while the number of junction bases matched to no gene is 17. Based on the germline V gene (reference sequence), the CDR1 and CDR2 sequences are MNHEY and SMNVEV. Whole blood was collected in K2EDTA tubes by collaborating institutions according to the institutions' own protocols. For TCRbeta analysis, collaborators shipped samples in one of three forms: frozen whole blood, isolated PBMCs, or DNA extracted from either of those sample types. TCRbeta CDR3 regions were amplified from genomic DNA using the immunoSEQ Assay, a bias-controlled multiplex PCR. The published analysis was carried out like this. The number of nucleated cells in each sample was estimated by amplification of reference gene primers within the assay. To quantify the absolute abundance of each unique TCRbeta CDR3 rearrangement, sequence reads were collapsed and filtered. For each sample, productive Simpson clonality was calculated as the square root of Simpson's diversity index across productive rearrangements. The source is immuneACCESS, and TCRdb retained only in-frame sequences with V and J called. Part of the clones is not carried over; for the studies checked, unresolved V genes explain less than half of this, and the remainder is unexplained. V, J and clone size are those of that table, while D and trimming were read from the DNA. A total of 150,000 to 200,000 clones appear in this sample, roughly 70% of them only once. Jointly, the top ten make up 2.5% to 3% of the sample.

As to this clone: Its antigen remains unidentified. Base qualities are missing; no much larger clone stands one base away.

The source material was peripheral blood. This receptor chain uses TRBV27 and TRBJ2-1; 12 central nucleotides agree with TRBD2. This sequence was found in a woman of 80 years or more with acute or convalescent COVID-19. The encoded CDR3 is CASSLSPSIGLAGRGAYNEQFF. The DNA reads TGTGCCAGCAGTTTATCGCCATCGATAGGACTAGCGGGACGGGGCGCCTACAATGAGCAGTTCTTC.